This T cell receptor (beta chain) was identified during a study of T cells expressing NK-cell markers. For the study at large: Seropositivity for HCMV was found in seven of the eight sequenced donors, with one seronegative.

cDNA encoding TCR beta was synthesized via 5'RACE template switching incorporating UMIs. For each CDR3 protein, TCRdb gives one entry from its re-call of the 5' RACE reads, without DNA. This sample contains 200,000 to 300,000 distinct CDR3 sequences. The sample taken for sequencing was blood T cells: a sorted CD56 or NKG2C T cell subset, CD4+ or CD8+ T cells, or bulk PBMC T cells (not recorded which). This receptor was obtained from a woman between 18 and 70 years old in good health.

The CDR3 region is CSVAGTSGNRSSYNEQFF. V and J are TRBV29-1 and TRBJ2-1; TCRdb gives TRBD2 as the D gene, but with no DNA this cannot be confirmed. The CDR3 is made up of 18 amino acids. Germline V CDR1 and CDR2: SQVTM, ANQGSEA.